The next 23 T cell receptor beta chains were all read from a single sample in a study of shared clonotypes between healthy human individuals. Method: immunoSEQ multiplex PCR; TCRdb's copy keeps in-frame clones and lacks some. The sample contains some 660,000 clones, 60% to 75% of which appear only once. The specimen sequenced was memory CD4+ T cells sorted from blood. Subset noted: CD45RA-negative fraction. These receptors were obtained from a woman in her 30s in good health.

The V gene is TRBV18, the J gene TRBJ1-2; 9 positions agree with TRBD1. With V trimmed by 3 bases and J by 8 bases, 7 bases remained unmatched. CDR3 length equals 14 residues. Germline CDR1 reads KGHSH; CDR2 reads LQKENI. The CDR3 DNA reads as TGTGCCAGCTCACCGGATGGGACAGGGAACGGCTACACCTTC. Amino acids: CASSPDGTGNGYTF.

The V and J genes are TRBV9 and TRBJ2-5; maybe TRBD2 (5 bases). V was cut by 4 bases and J by 4 bases, with 17 bases left in between. The CDR3 contains 15 residues. Germline V gene sequence: CDR1 SGDLS, CDR2 YYNGEE. Written as DNA, the CDR3 is TGTGCCAGCAGCAAAGACCCACTAGGATCAGAGACCCAGTACTTC. Encoded protein: CASSKDPLGSETQYF. Based on the CDR3 plus reference TRBV9 and TRBJ2-5, the full variable domain is DSGVTQTPKHLITATGQRVTLRCSPRSGDLSVYWYQQSLDQGLQFLIQYYNGEERAKGNILERFSAQQFPDLHSELNLSSLELGDSALYFCASSKDPLGSETQYFGPGTRLLVL.

The chain employs TRBV28 and TRBJ2-2, with D tentatively TRBD1 (6 bases). The CDR3 extends over 16 amino acids. The V gene lost 6 bases and the J gene lost 0 bases, with 14 bases spanning the gap. The germline CDR1 and CDR2 sequences are MDHEN and SYDVKM. As DNA, the CDR3 is TGTGCCAGCAGCACACAGGGAGCCCCGAACACCGGGGAGCTGTTTTTT. It encodes CASSTQGAPNTGELFF.

This clone was seen a handful of times. The chain employs TRBV11-2 and TRBJ2-1; D is possibly TRBD2 (6 bases). Trimming cost V 1 base and J 6 bases, with 13 bases left between them. The CDR3 consists of 15 residues. CDR1 is SGHAT, CDR2 FQNNGV, per germline. DNA of the CDR3: TGTGCCAGCAGCTTAGTTTTGGCTAGCGCCAATGAGCAGTTCTTC. This encodes CASSLVLASANEQFF.

V usage is TRBV6-5 and J usage is TRBJ1-3, with unresolved D. V lost 6 bases to trimming and J lost 0 bases, with 12 bases between them. Germline assignment: CDR1 MNHEY and CDR2 SVGAGI. This CDR3 has 15 amino acids. The CDR3 loop reads CASRTDRNSGNTIYF. The DNA for the CDR3 is TGTGCCAGCAGGACCGACCGTAACTCTGGAAACACCATATATTTT.

This clone was seen more than once but under ten times. The rearrangement joins TRBV6-5 to TRBJ2-7; 9 nucleotides line up with TRBD2. The CDR3 extends over 15 amino acids. V was clipped by 6 bases and J by 2 bases; unmatched bases: 8. Germline CDR1 and CDR2: MNHEY and SVGAGI. The CDR3 protein is CASSDSGSSAYEQYF. In nucleotides, the CDR3 is TGTGCCAGCAGCGATAGCGGGAGTTCGGCCTACGAGCAGTACTTC.

This chain uses TRBV7-9 with TRBJ2-3; 10 bases are shared with TRBD1. V lost 6 bases to trimming and J lost 1 base; unmatched junction nucleotides: 7. Germline V gene sequence: CDR1 SEHNR, CDR2 FQNEAQ (reference sequence). This CDR3 is built from 16 residues. CDR3 bases: TGTGCCAGCAGATCATCCGGGACAGGGGGCACAGATACGCAGTATTTT. The encoded protein is CASRSSGTGGTDTQYF.

This chain links TRBV28 with TRBJ1-5; D unresolved. V gave up 6 bases and J gave up 1 base, with 7 bases separating them. In germline, CDR1 is MDHEN, CDR2 SYDVKM. The CDR3 consists of 13 residues. The CDR3 here is CASRPASNQPQHF. DNA for the CDR3: TGTGCCAGCAGGCCTGCCAGCAATCAGCCCCAGCATTTT.

In this sample, this clone turned up once. The CDR3 is CSVPGGGRTDYNEQFF. CDR3 nucleotide sequence: TGCAGCGTTCCAGGAGGCGGGAGGACCGACTACAATGAGCAGTTCTTC. J is TRBJ2-1 and V is TRBV29-1; 8 bases are shared with TRBD2. Germline V gives CDR1 SQVTM, CDR2 ANQGSEA. Trimming removed 5 bases from V and 3 bases from J; junction bases left unmatched: 12. This CDR3 has 16 residues.

This rearrangement joins TRBV7-2 to TRBJ2-1, with D unresolved. The CDR3 runs to 14 residues. V lost 0 bases, J lost 4 bases, and 7 bases lay in between. Germline-derived CDR1 and CDR2 are SGHTA and FQGNSA. For the CDR3, the DNA is TGTGCCAGCAGCTTAGCGTCGATATACAATGAGCAGTTCTTC. Residues: CASSLASIYNEQFF.

This clone came up many times. The same CDR3 also results from other DNA sequences found in this sample. The chain is built from TRBV5-1 and TRBJ1-1; no firm D call. The ends were cut back, 4 bases at V and 0 bases at J, with 10 bases in the middle. This CDR3 comprises 14 residues. Looked up from germline, CDR1 is SGHRS and CDR2 is YFSETQ. CDR3 sequence: CASSLAFLNTEAFF. CDR3 DNA sequence: TGCGCCAGCAGCCTTGCTTTCCTGAACACTGAAGCTTTCTTT.

This clone was seen more than once but under ten times. The chain carries TRBV7-2 and TRBJ2-1; 10 bases are a match to TRBD2. This CDR3 is built from 16 residues. V gave up 0 bases and J gave up 4 bases; unmatched junction bases: 3. CDR1 is SGHTA and CDR2 is FQGNSA in the germline V gene. The CDR3 spells CASSLAASGSYNEQFF. Here the CDR3 DNA reads TGTGCCAGCAGCTTAGCGGCTAGCGGGAGTTACAATGAGCAGTTCTTC. Combining the CDR3 with reference TRBV7-2 and TRBJ2-1 gives the whole variable domain GAGVSQSPSNKVTEKGKDVELRCDPISGHTALYWYRQSLGQGLEFLIYFQGNSAPDKSGLPSDRFSAERTGGSVSTLTIQRTQQEDSAVYLCASSLAASGSYNEQFFGPGTRLTVL.

The chain recombines TRBV29-1 with TRBJ2-1; D remains ambiguous. The CDR3 covers 15 residues. Germline V gene lookup returns CDR1 SQVTM and CDR2 ANQGSEA. V lost 4 bases and J lost 0, with 13 bases in between. In nucleotides, the CDR3 is TGCAGCGTTGCCCAAGCGCTGAGCTCCTACAATGAGCAGTTCTTC. The encoded protein is CSVAQALSSYNEQFF.

The genes are TRBV20-1 and TRBJ2-7; D is unclear. Germline lookup yields CDR1 DFQATT and CDR2 SNEGSKA (reference sequence). V gave up 7 bases and J gave up 2 bases, with 9 bases separating them. The CDR3 runs 11 residues. This chain's CDR3 is CSVEATYEQYF. The CDR3 bases are TGCAGTGTAGAGGCCACCTACGAGCAGTACTTC.

The rearrangement joins TRBV2 to TRBJ1-3; the D gene is possibly TRBD1 (5 bases). The CDR3 length is 15 residues. CDR1 is SNHLY, CDR2 FYNNEI, per germline. V lost 6 bases to trimming and J lost 0 bases, with 12 bases between them. CDR3 DNA sequence: TGTGCCAGCAGGGAGGGACGGAACTCTGGAAACACCATATATTTT. Translating gives CASREGRNSGNTIYF.

The chain recombines TRBV6-1 with TRBJ2-3; D remains ambiguous. Per germline, CDR1 MNHNS and CDR2 SASEGT. This CDR3 is built from 15 residues. V gave up 3 bases and J gave up 6 bases, with 16 bases separating them. The chain's CDR3 is CASSEYSRISDTQYF. In DNA form, the CDR3 reads TGTGCCAGCAGTGAGTACAGTAGGATCTCCGATACGCAGTATTTT.

The chain has TRBV15 and TRBJ2-7, with D tentatively TRBD1 or TRBD2 (5 bases each). V was clipped by 0 bases and J by 1 base, with 10 bases between them. The CDR3 consists of 15 residues. Germline V CDR1 and CDR2: LNHNV, YYDKDF (reference sequence). CDR3 DNA sequence: TGTGCCACCAGCAGAGATCGTGGGGGATCCTACGAGCAGTACTTC. Amino acids: CATSRDRGGSYEQYF. Looking up the rest from reference TRBV15 and TRBJ2-7 gives the full variable domain: DAMVIQNPRYQVTQFGKPVTLSCSQTLNHNVMYWYQQKSSQAPKLLFHYYDKDFNNEADTPDNFQSRRPNTSFCFLDIRSPGLGDTAMYLCATSRDRGGSYEQYFGPGTRLTVT.

Comments on this clone: This same CDR3 is encoded by further DNA sequences in the sample. V usage is TRBV5-1 and J usage is TRBJ2-2, with no clear D. Germline V gives CDR1 SGHRS, CDR2 YFSETQ. Trimming pared 0 bases from V and 3 bases from J, leaving 6 bases between. The CDR3 runs 14 residues. This CDR3 is CASSLDGDTGELFF. The DNA of the CDR3 is TGCGCCAGCAGCTTGGACGGAGACACCGGGGAGCTGTTTTTT.

This clone has just a few counts. The chain has TRBV6-6 and TRBJ1-2; D perhaps matches TRBD1 (6 bases). The germline V gene has CDR1 MNHNY and CDR2 SVGAGI (reference sequence). This CDR3 has 13 amino acids. The germline V and J ends were trimmed by 6 bases and 2 bases, with 10 bases remaining between them. The CDR3 here is CASSNGQNYGYTF. CDR3 coding DNA: TGTGCCAGCAGCAACGGACAGAACTATGGCTACACCTTC.

This sequence joins TRBV5-1 and TRBJ2-1; D is unresolved. Per germline, CDR1 SGHRS and CDR2 YFSETQ. V shed 4 bases and J shed 10 bases, with 12 bases lying between them. The CDR3 consists of 12 residues. The CDR3 protein is CASSLLEEEQFF. For the CDR3, the DNA is TGCGCCAGCAGCCTCCTGGAAGAAGAGCAGTTCTTC.

The chain recombines TRBV27 with TRBJ1-4; TRBD1 matches 12 bases. Germline CDR1 is MNHEY and CDR2 is SMNVEV (reference sequence). V shed 5 bases and J 3 bases; nucleotides not matched to a gene: 4. The CDR3 has 16 amino acids. CDR3 protein: CASSLGTGGSNEKLFF. The CDR3 DNA reads as TGTGCCAGCAGTCTCGGGACAGGGGGCTCTAATGAAAAACTGTTTTTT.

The table lists this clone with a few counts. For the CDR3, the DNA is TGTGCCAGCAGTGAAGGATGGAGAAGCTCCTACGAGCAGTACTTC. It translates to CASSEGWRSSYEQYF. The genes are TRBV6-1 and TRBJ2-7; D is unclear. The CDR3 runs 15 residues. V was cut by 1 base and J by 0 bases, with 10 bases left in between. Per the germline V gene, CDR1 is MNHNS and CDR2 is SASEGT.

The chain combines TRBV2 with TRBJ2-1, with TRBD1 identical over 9 bases. The germline gives CDR1 SNHLY, CDR2 FYNNEI. This CDR3 region has 13 residues. The V gene end was trimmed by 6 bases and the J gene end by 8 bases; junction bases not matched to a gene: 5. The CDR3 DNA follows: TGTGCCAGCAGGGGACAGGGCCCCCATGAGCAGTTCTTC. This translates into CASRGQGPHEQFF.